This T cell receptor (beta chain) was identified during a study of memory CD4+ T cells and cytomegalovirus serostatus. Study in general: This sample comes from healthy Belgian adults, about 10 CMV seropositive, roughly 22 seronegative. Points from the study as a whole: Of more than 150 reported CMV TCRbeta sequences, under 70 were found in memory CD4+ repertoires.

Clones were sequenced by immunoSEQ multiplex PCR, and TCRdb holds only the in-frame ones, with some missing. This table has some 80,000 clones, around 80% appearing once. As to this clone: Its specificity is not known.

V lost 3 bases, J lost 8 bases, and 20 bases lay in between. The CDR3 is made up of 16 amino acids. The V gene's germline CDR1 is SGHRS and CDR2 YFSETQ. The sort gate was single viable CD3+CD4+CD8-CD45RO+ cells for memory CD4+ T cells. The chain has TRBV5-1 and TRBJ1-4; tentatively, D is TRBD1 (6 bases). Sequencing was performed on memory CD4+ T cells from blood. The origin of this receptor is an adult in good health and CMV-seronegative. For the CDR3, the DNA is TGCGCCAGCAGCTCACAGCCGACAGGCGGGGACGAAAAACTGTTTTTT. Translation: CASSSQPTGGDEKLFF.